This T cell receptor (beta chain) was observed in a study of blood T cell repertoires in COVID-19. Overall study context: The United States, Italy and Spain supplied acute and convalescent COVID-19 samples. In each case, the material was cDNA or gDNA derived from T cells, B-cell-depleted T cells, or PBMCs.

Participants came from fewer than 25 US areas, aged roughly 18 to 90 years. Participants' own reports of clinical history determined their cohort assignment. Profiling relied on immunoSEQ multiplex PCR, and the TCRdb table lists in-frame clones only, not all of them. The data show about 200,000 clones, with around 92% seen just once and less than 4.5% held by the top ten. This sequence was found in a woman aged 30 to 39 with acute COVID-19. The sequenced material came from PBMCs or T cells enriched from blood (not recorded which).

The CDR3 DNA is TGTGCCAGCAGGGGGTCCCGACTAGCGGGGGACCCCCAAGAGACCCAGTACTTC. It translates to CASRGSRLAGDPQETQYF. The chain combines TRBV2 with TRBJ2-5, with 12 positions matching TRBD2. Germline trimming cut 6 bases from V and 1 base from J; bases unmatched to any gene: 12. This CDR3 region has 18 residues. CDR1 and CDR2 from the germline V gene are SNHLY and FYNNEI.